This entry concerns a single T cell receptor (beta chain). There is no known antigen for this receptor. No base quality information exists; no much larger clone differs at one position. The data belong to a study of identical twins (dated by TCRdb to about 2016). For the wider study: TCR alpha and beta repertoires from monozygotic twins, unrelated adults of various ages and cord blood were deep-sequenced to test whether fetal clonotypes persist. Replicate twin experiments were performed at different times using different library preparation protocols to rule out contamination. Paper-wide results and their limitations: Invariant T cells such as MAIT and iNKT could partly confound zero-insertion analyses, although diverse VJ usage argued against such confounding for most clonotypes. Because the same donors could not be followed over many years, the conclusions relied on cross-sectional statistical analysis. Out-of-frame TCR alpha sequences shared between twins showed an excess of low generation-probability sequences compared with coincidental sharing between unrelated individuals. In beta out-of-frame sequences, excess twin sharing was weaker, because having fewer shared sequences lowered the signal-to-noise ratio. Fewer insertions were carried by abundant cord blood beta clonotypes, a similar but weaker trend appeared in young adult naive repertoires, and no such trend appeared in memory repertoires. Recombination models systematically underestimated out-of-frame TCR alpha sharing in monozygotic twins but agreed with sharing between unrelated individuals.

The library was obtained by 5' RACE. These reads were obtained on an Illumina HiSeq 2000. A universal primer binding site was added through template switching, and the final cDNA carried a unique molecular identifier so that TCR cDNA molecules could be counted accurately. Specific primers in the conserved constant-segment region were used to synthesize first-strand cDNA for the TCR alpha and beta chains. To control for contamination, every cDNA library was double barcoded, receiving both a SMART-Mk sample barcode and Illumina barcodes. TruSeq adapter sequences, together with Illumina sample barcodes, were added in two successive PCR steps. The TCR alpha and beta cDNA libraries were sequenced on the Illumina HiSeq platform using custom primers. In the original analysis: MiGEC was used to process raw reads and extract unique molecular identifiers, and MiXCR was used to find CDR3 positions. For each individual, recombination models were inferred using an EM algorithm with the repgenHMM and IGoR tools. The analysis of shared clonotypes was done with the tcR package in R, with sharing normalized by the product of cloneset sizes. To study raw recombination without the effects of thymic and clonal selection, out-of-frame nonproductive sequences were analyzed. TCRdb took the public reads, trimmed them with fastp at Q25, ran MiXCR for clone calling and kept in-frame beta chains. Every entry covers one CDR3 protein and lists the most common genes and DNA from its rows. The V and J calls were determined by TCRdb, not by the authors. The sample table contains around 490,000 distinct CDR3 sequences; only one count was recorded for 20% to 25% of them. The ten top clones hold about 0.48% of the sample.

Only healthy Caucasian donors were included. Three pairs of female monozygotic twins, all aged 18 to 29 years, were included in the twin cohort. Positive isolation kits from Invitrogen were used to isolate CD4+ and CD8+ T cell populations. According to the germline V gene (reference sequence), CDR1 reads DFQATT and CDR2 reads SNEGSKA. The cysteine opens and the phenylalanine closes a CDR3 of 13 amino acids. Just the 39-base CDR3 DNA is kept, in frame starting at base 1. Between the V and J ends, shortened by 5 bases and 1 base respectively, the junction contains 11 bases. These data were also reused for a study on yellow fever vaccine responses in identical twins. The second publication reports: The T cell response to vaccination in identical twins was reported by the authors to appear partly convergent and partly personalized. In the study, vaccine-responding T cell clones were precisely tracked in identical twins.

The rearrangement combines TRBV20-1 with TRBJ1-1; there is no confident call for the D gene. The sequence derives from a woman aged 18 to 35 in good health. Material: CD4+ T cells sorted from blood. The DNA sequence is given as TGCAGTGCTTTTGACACATGGAACACTGAAGCTTTCTTT. This yields the protein CSAFDTWNTEAFF.